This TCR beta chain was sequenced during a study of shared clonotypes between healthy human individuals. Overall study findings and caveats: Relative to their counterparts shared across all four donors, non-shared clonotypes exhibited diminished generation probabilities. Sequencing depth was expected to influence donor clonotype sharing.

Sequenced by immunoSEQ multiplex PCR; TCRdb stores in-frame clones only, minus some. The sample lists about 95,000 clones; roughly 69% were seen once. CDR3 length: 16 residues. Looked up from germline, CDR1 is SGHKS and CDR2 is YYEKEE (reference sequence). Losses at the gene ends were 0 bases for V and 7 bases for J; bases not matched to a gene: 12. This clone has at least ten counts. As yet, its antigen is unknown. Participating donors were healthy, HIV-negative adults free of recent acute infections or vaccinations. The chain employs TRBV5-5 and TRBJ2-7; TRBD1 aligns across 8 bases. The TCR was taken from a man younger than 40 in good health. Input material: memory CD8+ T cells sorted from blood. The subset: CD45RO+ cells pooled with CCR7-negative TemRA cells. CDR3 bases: TGTGCCAGCAGCTTGGCCTCGGGGACAGGAGTCTTTGAGCAGTACTTC. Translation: CASSLASGTGVFEQYF.